This TCR beta chain was recovered during a study of T cell changes during pregnancy in multiple sclerosis. TCRdb's copy holds only in-frame clones and misses some; the assay was immunoSEQ multiplex PCR. This sample carries tens of thousands of clones, around 90% of them seen once, and the ten largest clones take approximately 0.25%. Specimen: CD4+ T cells from peripheral blood mononuclear cells, collected in the second trimester of pregnancy. The sequence was obtained from a female donor with multiple sclerosis, enrolled in a pregnancy study.

The CDR3 nucleotides are TGTGCCAGCAGCCGGCGGGCCAGTAATGAAAAACTGTTTTTT. Translating gives CASSRRASNEKLFF. This sequence joins TRBV7-9 and TRBJ1-4; D is uncertain. CDR3 length equals 14 residues. V was cut by 5 bases and J by 4 bases, with 11 bases left in between. Per germline, CDR1 SEHNR and CDR2 FQNEAQ (reference sequence). Full variable domain (missing parts from reference TRBV7-9 and TRBJ1-4): DTGVSQNPRHKITKRGQNVTFRCDPISEHNRLYWYRQTLGQGPEFLTYFQNEAQLEKSRLLSDRFSAERPKGSFSTLEIQRTEQGDSAMYLCASSRRASNEKLFFGSGTQLSVL.